This is a list of T cell receptor beta chains from one sample in a study of tumor-infiltrating lymphocytes in primary liver carcinoma. MiXCR was run by TCRdb on the multiplex PCR reads, yielding one entry per CDR3 protein. Of approximately 310,000 distinct CDR3 sequences listed, roughly two thirds are singletons. The sample comprised peripheral blood. The receptor source for this set is a man between 35 and 55 years old with primary liver carcinoma and hepatitis B virus infection. CDR3s include the opening cysteine and the closing phenylalanine or tryptophan. A D gene is named only where the DNA matches it firmly. Size is stated for part of the rows, as once, few or many counts, or as a class when the clone is expanded.

j_gene,abundance,d_gene,v_gene,CDR3nt,CDR3aa
TRBJ2-7,medium-sized,.,TRBV11-1,TGTGCCAGCAGCTTAAGGGCTACCTCCTACGAGCAGTACTTC,CASSLRATSYEQYF
TRBJ2-7,.,.,TRBV5-1,TGCGCCAGCAGCACCACAAGGGGACCCTACGAGCAGTACTTC,CASSTTRGPYEQYF
TRBJ1-1,.,.,TRBV4-1,TGCGCCAGCAGCCAATACTCCGGGCCCACAAACACTGAGGCTTTCTTT,CASSQYSGPTNTEAFF
TRBJ2-1,.,TRBD2,TRBV6-5,TGTGCCAGCAGTTACTTCGGGACTAGCGGTAGAGGGAATGAGCAGTTCTTC,CASSYFGTSGRGNEQFF
TRBJ2-3,.,.,TRBV6-1,TGTGTCAGCAGTGGAAGACAGGCCCCAAGCACAGATACGCAGTATTTT,CVSSGRQAPSTDTQYF
TRBJ1-4,.,.,TRBV20-1,TGCAGTGCTGGCGGGGAAAAACTGTTGTTT,CSAGGEKLLF
TRBJ1-1,few,.,TRBV28,TGTGCCAGCAGTTTCCTCGGGACCACCAATCAAGCTTTCTTT,CASSFLGTTNQAFF
TRBJ2-7,.,.,TRBV5-5,TGTGTCAGCAGCTTTCGGACTCAAGGTTACGAGCAGCACTTC,CVSSFRTQGYEQHF
TRBJ2-3,many,TRBD2,TRBV5-6,TGTGCCAGCAGCTTGGATAGCGGGGGATCAGATACGCAGTATTTT,CASSLDSGGSDTQYF
TRBJ2-1,many,TRBD1,TRBV12-5,TGTGCTAGTGGTTTGGGACAGGGCTCCTACAATGAGCAGTTCTTC,CASGLGQGSYNEQFF
TRBJ2-7,.,TRBD1,TRBV7-9,TGTGCCAGCACCAGGGACAGGGAGGCGTGGGAGCAGTACTTC,CASTRDREAWEQYF
TRBJ2-7,once,TRBD1,TRBV5-1,TGCGCCAGCAGCCTTGGACAGGGAGTGGGCTACGAGCAGTACTTC,CASSLGQGVGYEQYF
TRBJ2-3,.,.,TRBV28,TGTGCCAGCAGTTTCTCCCCCGTGGGGGCGGGACGGGATACGCAGTATTTT,CASSFSPVGAGRDTQYF
TRBJ1-3,.,.,TRBV5-5,TGTGCTAGCAGCTCAGACAGTTACTCTTCCGGAGACACCATATATTTT,CASSSDSYSSGDTIYF
TRBJ2-1,.,TRBD2,TRBV2,TGTGCCAGCAGTCAAGCGGGAGCGGTTAATGAGCAGTTCTTC,CASSQAGAVNEQFF
TRBJ2-5,many,TRBD1,TRBV29-1,TGCAGCGTTGTCGGTTTACAGGGGGCTGAGACCCAGTACTTC,CSVVGLQGAETQYF
TRBJ1-1,.,.,TRBV10-3,TGCCCCATCAGTGATATAAGACGGGACACTGAAGCTTTCTTT,CPISDIRRDTEAFF
TRBJ2-1,many,TRBD2,TRBV4-2,TGTGCCAGCAGCCAAGGACTAGCGGGAGGGCCCCCGTTCTTC,CASSQGLAGGPPFF
TRBJ2-2,.,TRBD2,TRBV5-1,TGCGCCAGCAGCCAAAGACTAGCGGGAGGCAAGGACACCGGGGAGCTGTTTTTT,CASSQRLAGGKDTGELFF
TRBJ1-3,.,TRBD1,TRBV7-8,TGTGCCAGCAGCTTAGTGGTAGGGACAGTACGAAACACCACATATTTT,CASSLVVGTVRNTTYF
TRBJ1-1,.,.,TRBV11-2,TGTGCCAGCAGCGCTCTAGGGTTTGGGAACACTGAGGCTATCTTT,CASSALGFGNTEAIF
TRBJ2-3,.,.,TRBV5-1,TGCGCCAGCAGAATTAGCGGATACCACACAGATACGCAGTATTTT,CASRISGYHTDTQYF
TRBJ2-2,.,.,TRBV6-6,TGTGCCAGCACCACTTCGGAGCTGAACACCGGGGAGCTGTCTTTT,CASTTSELNTGELSF
TRBJ2-5,many,.,TRBV6-2/TRBV6-3,TGTGCCAGCAGCTTAGGGGGTCGAGGGGAGACCCAGTACTTC,CASSLGGRGETQYF
TRBJ1-2,many,.,TRBV29-1,TGCAGCGTTGATTACTATGGCTACACCTTC,CSVDYYGYTF
TRBJ1-2,few,TRBD1,TRBV6-1,TGTGCCAGCAGTGAAGGGGGACAGGGGGCACGGTATGGCTACACCTTC,CASSEGGQGARYGYTF
TRBJ2-3,few,.,TRBV5-4,TGTGCCAGCAGCTTGGGGGGCCCGAACAGGGATACGCAGTGTTTT,CASSLGGPNRDTQCF
TRBJ1-5,.,.,TRBV6-2/TRBV6-3,TGTGCCAGCAGTTCCCCGGGAGGCTCGAATCAGCCCCGGCATTTT,CASSSPGGSNQPRHF
TRBJ1-1,few,.,TRBV5-1,TGCGCCAGCAGCTTGGAGAGTTACATGAACACTGAAGCTTTCTTT,CASSLESYMNTEAFF
TRBJ2-7,.,TRBD2,TRBV7-8,TGTGCAAGCAGCTCCTCACCGGGACTAATGGGCTTCTCCTACGAGCAGTACTTC,CASSSSPGLMGFSYEQYF
TRBJ2-7,.,TRBD1,TRBV28,TGTGCCAGCACGTCGGTGGGGACAGGGGGATCTCACGAGCAGTACTTC,CASTSVGTGGSHEQYF
TRBJ2-1,many,TRBD2,TRBV6-6,TGTGCCAGCAGCTTCCTAGCGGGAAGCTACAATGAGCAGTTCTTC,CASSFLAGSYNEQFF
TRBJ2-1,.,.,TRBV10-3,TGTGCCCTCAGTGAGTCAGGCGACAGTACATCCTACAATGAGCAGTTCTTC,CALSESGDSTSYNEQFF
TRBJ2-5,.,TRBD2,TRBV28,TGTGCCAGCAGTAAGACTAGCGGGGCCTTGGAGACCCAGTATTTC,CASSKTSGALETQYF
TRBJ1-1,.,.,TRBV29-1,TGCAGCTTTAAGGACACAGAGTACAGTGGAGCTTTCTTT,CSFKDTEYSGAFF
TRBJ1-5,many,.,TRBV6-5,TGTGCCAGCAGTTACGGCCAGGGCTTTGGGCCCCAGCATTTT,CASSYGQGFGPQHF
TRBJ2-1,.,.,TRBV6-1,TGTGCCAGCAGTGTCGGGTGGCAGGTGGACCCCCGATTCTTC,CASSVGWQVDPRFF
TRBJ1-1,.,.,TRBV4-3,TGCGTCAGCAGCCAAGACAGGAGGCAGGGATACACTGGAGCTTTCTTT,CVSSQDRRQGYTGAFF
TRBJ2-3,.,TRBD1,TRBV6-5,TGTGCCAGCAGAATGACGGACAGGGGCATAGATACGCAGTATTTT,CASRMTDRGIDTQYF
TRBJ1-2,.,.,TRBV19,TGTGCCAGTATTGGAGGGGACCGCAACTATGGCTACACCTTC,CASIGGDRNYGYTF
TRBJ1-3,.,.,TRBV30,TGTGCCTGGAGTGACCAGGGAAGAAACACCATATATTTT,CAWSDQGRNTIYF
TRBJ2-1,.,TRBD1,TRBV7-9,TGTGACAGCAGTGCACAGGGGGCGAGTTACAATGAGCAGTTCTTC,CDSSAQGASYNEQFF
TRBJ1-5,.,.,TRBV30,TGTGCCTGGAGTCAACAGGGAAATCAGCCCCAGCATTTT,CAWSQQGNQPQHF
TRBJ1-1,few,TRBD1,TRBV6-5,TGTGCCAGCAGTTTAGACAGGGTTAAGACTGAAGCTTTCTTT,CASSLDRVKTEAFF
TRBJ2-5,.,.,TRBV11-2,TGTGCCGGCAGCCCCGTCGGGTTAGTCCCAGGGACCCAGTACTTC,CAGSPVGLVPGTQYF
TRBJ2-3,.,.,TRBV29-1,TGCAGCGTTGCGGCTAGCGTGGGCACAGATACGCAACATTTT,CSVAASVGTDTQHF
TRBJ1-1,many,.,TRBV11-2,TGTGCCAGCAGCCTAGATGGAGGCACTGAAGCTTTCTTT,CASSLDGGTEAFF
TRBJ2-1,.,.,TRBV12-3/TRBV12-4,TGTGCCAGCAGTCCAACTCATGGACCGGGATTGGGGGAGAATGAGCGGTTCTTC,CASSPTHGPGLGENERFF
TRBJ2-4,.,TRBD1,TRBV6-2/TRBV6-3,TGTGCCAGCAGTTACGGACAGGGTTTGGGAATCATTCAGTACTTC,CASSYGQGLGIIQYF
TRBJ2-3,.,.,TRBV6-5,TGTGCCAGTAGTTACTCGTGGACCACGGCCGCAGATAAGCAGTATTTT,CASSYSWTTAADKQYF
TRBJ2-2,.,.,TRBV4-1,TGCGCCAGCAGCCAAGAAAGGGGCACCGGGGAGCTGTTTTTT,CASSQERGTGELFF
TRBJ2-1,many,TRBD2,TRBV19,TGTGCCGTTCGAGCGGGAGGAGCTTACAATGAGCAGTTCTTC,CAVRAGGAYNEQFF
TRBJ2-6,.,.,TRBV12-3/TRBV12-4,TGTGCCAGCAGCCCGGGCCTTTACTCTGGGGCCAACGTCCTGACTTTC,CASSPGLYSGANVLTF
TRBJ2-3,once,.,TRBV6-1,TGTGCCAGCAGTGACGGGAGTAGTCGGTTCGCAGATACGCAGTATTTT,CASSDGSSRFADTQYF
TRBJ2-3,.,.,TRBV5-1,TGCGCCAGCAGCTTGGATGCTTTAACGCAGTATTTT,CASSLDALTQYF
TRBJ2-7,many,.,TRBV10-3,TGTGCCATCAGTGAGGGGGTCTACGAGCAGTACTTC,CAISEGVYEQYF
TRBJ2-1,.,TRBD2,TRBV6-2/TRBV6-3,TGCGTCAGCAGTTACGGGGGGAACAATGAGCAGTTCTTC,CVSSYGGNNEQFF
TRBJ2-1,many,TRBD2,TRBV6-5,TGTGCCACTGCAGCGGGAGCTCCCAATGAGCAGTTCTTC,CATAAGAPNEQFF
TRBJ2-1,.,.,TRBV7-9,TGTGCCAGCAGCCCGGACTCGATGGTAGGGTTCTTC,CASSPDSMVGFF
TRBJ2-6,many,.,TRBV6-2/TRBV6-3,TGTGCCAGCAGGTCAGCCCTAGCGGGGGCCAACGTCCTGACTTTC,CASRSALAGANVLTF